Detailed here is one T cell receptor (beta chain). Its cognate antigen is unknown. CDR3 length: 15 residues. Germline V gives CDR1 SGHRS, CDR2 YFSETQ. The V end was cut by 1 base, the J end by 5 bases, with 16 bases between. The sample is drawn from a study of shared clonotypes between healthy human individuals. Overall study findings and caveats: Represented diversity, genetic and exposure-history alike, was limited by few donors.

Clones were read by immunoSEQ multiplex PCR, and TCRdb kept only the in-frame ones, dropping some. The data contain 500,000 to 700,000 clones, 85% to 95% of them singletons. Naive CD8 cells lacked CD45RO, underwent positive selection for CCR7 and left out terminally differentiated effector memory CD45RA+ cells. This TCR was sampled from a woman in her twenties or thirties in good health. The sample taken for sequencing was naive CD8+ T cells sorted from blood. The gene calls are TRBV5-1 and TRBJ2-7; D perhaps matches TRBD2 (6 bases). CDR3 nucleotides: TGCGCCAGCAGCTTGTCGGGGAGGTGGGTCGACGAGCAGTACTTC. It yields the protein CASSLSGRWVDEQYF.